The 26 T cell receptor beta chains below were found in one sample sequenced in a study of T cell changes during pregnancy in multiple sclerosis. Clones were read by immunoSEQ multiplex PCR, and TCRdb kept only the in-frame ones, dropping some. The sample carries 40,000 to 50,000 clones, 93% recorded once. The sequencing here drew on CD8+ T cells from peripheral blood mononuclear cells, taken after pregnancy. The source is a female donor with multiple sclerosis, enrolled in a pregnancy study.

CDR3 loop: CATQNYEQYF. In DNA, the CDR3 is TGCGCCACCCAAAACTACGAGCAGTACTTC. V gene TRBV10-1 combines with J gene TRBJ2-7; D uncertain. In germline, CDR1 is WNHNN, CDR2 SYGVQD (reference sequence). CDR3 length: 10 residues. V lost 10 bases, J lost 3 bases, and 7 bases lay in between.

The V and J genes are TRBV29-1 and TRBJ1-1; 7 nucleotides agree with TRBD1. CDR3 length: 14 amino acids. CDR1 and CDR2 from the germline V gene are SQVTM and ANQGSEA. V was clipped by 5 bases and J by 5 bases; unmatched bases: 11. DNA for the CDR3: TGCAGCGTTAAGGGGGCGGAGAGGTATACTGAAGCTTTCTTT. Its protein product is CSVKGAERYTEAFF.

This rearrangement joins TRBV5-1 to TRBJ2-1, with 8 bases that match TRBD2. The CDR3 consists of 15 residues. V gave up 2 bases and J gave up 7 bases; unmatched junction bases: 8. Germline CDR1 is SGHRS and CDR2 is YFSETQ. The CDR3 DNA reads TGCGCCAGCAGCTTCGGACTAGCCCGCGTTAATGAGCAGTTCTTC. Translating gives CASSFGLARVNEQFF.

The chain couples TRBV6-6 to TRBJ2-1; 8 nucleotides line up with TRBD2. CDR3 length: 15 amino acids. Germline V gives CDR1 MNHNY, CDR2 SVGAGI (reference sequence). Losses at the gene ends were 5 bases for V and 1 base for J; bases not matched to a gene: 4. The CDR3, as DNA: TGTGCCAGCAGTCTCCAGCGGGGGTCCTACAATGAGCAGTTCTTC. It is translated as CASSLQRGSYNEQFF.

Only a few counts were recorded for this clone. This rearrangement joins TRBV27 to TRBJ1-1; D gene unclear. Germline values: CDR1 MNHEY, CDR2 SMNVEV (reference sequence). The V end was cut by 3 bases, the J end by 0 bases, with 5 bases between. The length of the CDR3 is 13 residues. The CDR3: CASSFYLNTEAFF. The CDR3 DNA reads TGTGCCAGCAGTTTCTACTTGAACACTGAAGCTTTCTTT.

A remark on this clone: Other DNA sequences in this sample translate to the same CDR3. The CDR3 DNA reads as TGTGCCAGTAGTATAACGGGCAATCAGCCCCAGCATTTT. The encoded protein is CASSITGNQPQHF. The gene calls are TRBV19 and TRBJ1-5, with D uncertain. Germline V gene sequence: CDR1 LNHDA, CDR2 SQIVND (reference sequence). V lost 2 bases and J lost 2, with 4 bases in between. This CDR3 is 13 amino acids long.

The V call is TRBV7-8, the J call TRBJ1-2, with D perhaps TRBD1 (6 bases). The germline V gene encodes CDR1 SGHVS and CDR2 FQNEAQ. CDR3 size: 14 residues. Trimming pared 1 base from V and 8 bases from J, leaving 14 bases between. The CDR3 loop reads CASSLGQGGRGYTF. The CDR3 DNA follows: TGTGCCAGCAGCTTAGGGCAAGGGGGTAGGGGCTACACCTTC.

The chain employs TRBV15 and TRBJ1-1; no definite D call. V was shortened by 1 base and J by 1 base, with 10 bases between the two germline ends. Germline V lookup: CDR1 LNHNV, CDR2 YYDKDF (reference sequence). This CDR3 has 15 residues. CDR3 amino acids: CATSRAGGGNTEAFF. CDR3 in DNA: TGTGCCACCAGCAGAGCCGGCGGTGGGAACACTGAAGCTTTCTTT.

This CDR3 reads CSAVIEPYSTEAFF. In nucleotides, the CDR3 is TGCAGCGCGGTAATCGAACCGTACTCCACTGAAGCTTTCTTT. The chain combines TRBV29-1 with TRBJ1-1; D unresolved. V dropped 7 bases and J dropped 4 bases, with 19 bases sitting between them. CDR3 size: 14 residues. Germline V lookup: CDR1 SQVTM, CDR2 ANQGSEA.

V gene TRBV7-3 combines with J gene TRBJ2-1; no clear D gene. Germline V CDR1 and CDR2: SGHTA, FQGTGA. This CDR3 is built from 13 residues. With 6 bases removed from V and 5 bases from J, the gap between germline ends came to 11 bases. The DNA of the CDR3 is TGTGCCAGCAGTCTAAAGCCTAACAATGAGCAGTTCTTC. Its translation: CASSLKPNNEQFF.

The chain couples TRBV6-5 to TRBJ2-1, with D maybe TRBD1 (6 bases). CDR1 MNHEY and CDR2 SVGAGI come from the germline V gene. The V end lost 4 bases, the J end lost 8 bases, and 15 bases lay between the germline ends. The CDR3 sequence is 14 residues long. As DNA, the CDR3 is TGTGCCAGCAGTTCGGGACATAGCCCCGATGAGCAGTTCTTC. This codes for CASSSGHSPDEQFF.

This chain joins TRBV18 and TRBJ2-1, with TRBD1 identical over 8 bases. Germline V gives CDR1 KGHSH, CDR2 LQKENI. CDR3 length: 15 residues. J was trimmed by 4 bases and V by 4 bases; bases with no gene match: 6. Here the CDR3 DNA reads TGTGCCAGCTCACTCGGGACAGGAGCTTACAATGAGCAGTTCTTC. Translated, it gives CASSLGTGAYNEQFF.

The chain is built from TRBV5-8 and TRBJ1-1; TRBD1 matches at 8 bases. The V gene's germline CDR1 is SGHTS and CDR2 YDEGEE. After removal of 4 bases from V and 4 bases from J, the junction contained 6 bases not matched to a gene. CDR3 size: 14 residues. The CDR3 bases are TGTGCCAGCAGCCTAAGGACAGGGCTCACTGAAGCTTTCTTT. It codes for CASSLRTGLTEAFF.

V usage is TRBV5-1 and J usage is TRBJ2-3; 7 nucleotides line up with TRBD1. This CDR3 is 15 amino acids long. The V gene end was trimmed by 2 bases and the J gene end by 4 bases; junction bases not matched to a gene: 7. Germline V gene data show CDR1 as SGHRS and CDR2 as YFSETQ. The CDR3 sequence: CASSLRQGSPDTQYF. CDR3 in DNA: TGCGCCAGCAGCTTACGACAGGGTAGTCCAGATACGCAGTATTTT.

The V call is TRBV9, the J call TRBJ2-5, with TRBD2 matching over 7 bases. The CDR3 extends over 14 amino acids. Germline V CDR1 and CDR2: SGDLS, YYNGEE. V lost 1 base, J lost 9 bases, and 9 bases stayed unmatched. Here the CDR3 reads CASSVSDDAGAQYF. DNA of the CDR3: TGTGCCAGCAGCGTATCCGACGACGCGGGGGCCCAGTACTTC.

This clone was found once. The chain joins TRBV13 to TRBJ1-2; D call uncertain. The CDR3 totals 15 residues. The germline V gene encodes CDR1 PRHDT and CDR2 FYEKMQ (reference sequence). V was clipped by 1 base and J by 2 bases, with 11 bases between them. The CDR3 protein is CASSLVEGENYGYTF. DNA of the CDR3: TGTGCCAGCAGCTTAGTGGAGGGAGAGAACTATGGCTACACCTTC.

This sequence joins TRBV4-2 and TRBJ1-1, with D maybe TRBD1 (5 bases). V lost 0 bases, J lost 4 bases, and 12 bases lay in between. The germline CDR1 and CDR2 sequences are LGHNA and YNFKEQ. The CDR3 contains 15 residues. CDR3 DNA sequence: TGTGCCAGCAGCCAAGATCTGGCAGGGCCCACTGAAGCTTTCTTT. This translates into CASSQDLAGPTEAFF.

The chain combines TRBV4-1 with TRBJ2-7; 7 bases align to TRBD1. V lost 0 bases to trimming and J lost 5 bases; unmatched junction nucleotides: 10. This CDR3 region has 16 residues. CDR1 is MGHRA, CDR2 YSYEKL, per germline. The CDR3 sequence is CASSQDIDRVPDEQYF. The CDR3 nucleotides are TGCGCCAGCAGCCAAGATATCGACAGGGTTCCGGACGAGCAGTACTTC.

The chain carries TRBV6-1 and TRBJ1-5; the D gene is possibly TRBD1 (5 bases). This CDR3 spans 12 amino acids. Trimming removed 10 bases from V and 3 bases from J, with 10 bases in between. CDR1 MNHNS and CDR2 SASEGT come from the germline V gene. The CDR3 protein is CATAGSNQPQHF. The CDR3 DNA reads as TGTGCCACCGCAGGGTCCAATCAGCCCCAGCATTTT.

This sequence joins TRBV5-5 and TRBJ2-5; 10 bases line up with TRBD2. The germline V gene has CDR1 SGHKS and CDR2 YYEKEE (reference sequence). J was trimmed by 1 base and V by 4 bases; bases with no gene match: 10. The CDR3 sequence is 17 residues long. The CDR3 spells CASSPTASGGFQETQYF. The DNA of the CDR3 is TGTGCCAGCAGCCCGACCGCTAGCGGGGGATTCCAAGAGACCCAGTACTTC.

The chain is built from TRBV10-2 and TRBJ2-5; D is uncertain. Germline lookup yields CDR1 WSHSY and CDR2 SAAADI. Trimming took off 10 bases at V and 2 bases at J, with 17 bases between the two ends. The CDR3 extends over 14 amino acids. The CDR3 region has the DNA TGCGCCACCCTAATCGAGGCAGAACAAGAGACCCAGTACTTC. This codes for CATLIEAEQETQYF.

The V gene is TRBV28, the J gene TRBJ2-7; TRBD1 aligns across 9 bases. CDR3 size: 16 residues. Germline-derived CDR1 and CDR2 are MDHEN and SYDVKM. V was clipped by 5 bases and J by 2 bases; unmatched bases: 10. CDR3 loop: CASSPTRTGVPYEQYF. CDR3 nucleotide sequence: TGTGCCAGCAGTCCAACCCGGACAGGGGTCCCCTACGAGCAGTACTTC.

V usage is TRBV5-4 and J usage is TRBJ2-7, with TRBD1 matching over 9 bases. There are 16 residues in the CDR3. V shed 0 bases and J 5 bases; nucleotides not matched to a gene: 9. Germline V gene sequence: CDR1 SGHNT, CDR2 YYREEE (reference sequence). CDR3 coding DNA: TGTGCCAGCAGCTTGGTGGTAGGGACAGGGTACCACGAGCAGTACTTC. This codes for CASSLVVGTGYHEQYF.

J is TRBJ2-1 and V is TRBV10-3, with TRBD1 as a possible D gene (5 bases). V lost 3 bases to trimming and J lost 5 bases, with 23 bases between them. The length of the CDR3 is 18 residues. Germline CDR1 and CDR2: ENHRY and SYGVKD. CDR3 sequence: CAISDPSRMSRVNNEQFF. The CDR3 coding sequence is TGTGCCATCAGTGACCCCAGCAGAATGTCCAGGGTCAACAATGAGCAGTTCTTC.

This chain links TRBV6-1 with TRBJ1-1; 8 bases are shared with TRBD1. Trimming at V came to 7 bases and at J to 0 bases, leaving 7 bases not matched to a gene. There are 15 residues in the CDR3. Germline values: CDR1 MNHNS, CDR2 SASEGT. Here the CDR3 reads CASNTPTGVNTEAFF. The DNA of the CDR3 is TGTGCCAGCAATACCCCGACAGGGGTGAACACTGAAGCTTTCTTT.

The V and J genes are TRBV29-1 and TRBJ1-2; a weak D match, TRBD1 (6 bases). From germline, CDR1 is SQVTM and CDR2 ANQGSEA. V was clipped by 6 bases and J by 6 bases, with 11 bases between them. This CDR3 spans 11 amino acids. CDR3 DNA sequence: TGCAGCGTCCGAAAGGGGGATGGCTACACCTTC. Protein: CSVRKGDGYTF.